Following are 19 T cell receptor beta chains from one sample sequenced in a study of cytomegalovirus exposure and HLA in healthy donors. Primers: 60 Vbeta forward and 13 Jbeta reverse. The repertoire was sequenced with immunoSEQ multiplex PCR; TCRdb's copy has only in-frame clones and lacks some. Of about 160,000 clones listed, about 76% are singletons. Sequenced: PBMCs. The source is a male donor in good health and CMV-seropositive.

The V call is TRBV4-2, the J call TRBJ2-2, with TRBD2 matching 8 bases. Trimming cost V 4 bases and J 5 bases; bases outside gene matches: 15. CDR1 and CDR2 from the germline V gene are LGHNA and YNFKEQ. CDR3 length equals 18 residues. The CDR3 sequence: CASSPSLYRGGRTGELFF. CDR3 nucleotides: TGTGCCAGCAGCCCATCCTTATACCGGGGGGGCCGGACCGGGGAGCTGTTTTTT.

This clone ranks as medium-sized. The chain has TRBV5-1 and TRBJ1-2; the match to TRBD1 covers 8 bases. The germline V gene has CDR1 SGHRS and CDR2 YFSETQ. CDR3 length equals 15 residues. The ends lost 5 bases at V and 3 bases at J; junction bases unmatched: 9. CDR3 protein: CASSPGAGGDYGYTF. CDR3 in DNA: TGCGCCAGCAGTCCGGGGGCAGGGGGCGACTATGGCTACACCTTC.

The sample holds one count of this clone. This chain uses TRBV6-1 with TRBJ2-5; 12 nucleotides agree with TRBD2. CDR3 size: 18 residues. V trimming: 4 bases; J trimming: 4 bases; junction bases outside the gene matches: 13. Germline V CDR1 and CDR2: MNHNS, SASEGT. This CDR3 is CASSVRLAGALLGETQYF. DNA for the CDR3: TGTGCCAGCAGTGTCCGACTAGCGGGGGCCCTTCTGGGAGAGACCCAGTACTTC.

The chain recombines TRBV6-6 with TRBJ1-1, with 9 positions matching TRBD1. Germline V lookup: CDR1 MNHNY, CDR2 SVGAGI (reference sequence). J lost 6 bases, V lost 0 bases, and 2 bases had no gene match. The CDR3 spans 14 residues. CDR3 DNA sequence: TGTGCCAGCAGTTACTCGGACAGGGGTTCTGAAGCTTTCTTT. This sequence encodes CASSYSDRGSEAFF.

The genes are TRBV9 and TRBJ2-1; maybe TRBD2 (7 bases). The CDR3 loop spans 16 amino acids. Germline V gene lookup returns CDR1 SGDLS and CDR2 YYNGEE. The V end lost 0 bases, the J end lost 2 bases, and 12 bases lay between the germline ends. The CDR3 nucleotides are TGTGCCAGCAGCGTAGTGGCGGGGGCCACCTACAATGAGCAGTTCTTC. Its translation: CASSVVAGATYNEQFF.

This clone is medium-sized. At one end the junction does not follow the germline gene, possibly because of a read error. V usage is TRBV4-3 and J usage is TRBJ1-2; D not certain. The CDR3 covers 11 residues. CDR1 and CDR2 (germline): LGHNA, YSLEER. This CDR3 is CASSQLGTFNF. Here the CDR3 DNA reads TGCGCCAGCAGCCAGTTGGGCACCTTTAACTTC.

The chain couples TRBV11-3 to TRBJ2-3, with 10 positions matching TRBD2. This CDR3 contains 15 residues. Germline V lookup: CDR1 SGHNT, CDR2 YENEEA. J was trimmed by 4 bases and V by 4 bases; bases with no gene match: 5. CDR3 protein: CASSYSGGEADTQYF. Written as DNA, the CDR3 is TGTGCCAGCAGCTACAGCGGGGGGGAGGCAGATACGCAGTATTTT.

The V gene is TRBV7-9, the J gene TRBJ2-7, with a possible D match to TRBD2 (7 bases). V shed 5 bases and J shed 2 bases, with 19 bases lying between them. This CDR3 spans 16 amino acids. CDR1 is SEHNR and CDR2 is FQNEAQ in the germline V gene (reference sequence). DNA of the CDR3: TGTGCCAGCAGCCGAGGGGGGGTACAGGAGGCCTACGAGCAGTACTTC. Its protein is CASSRGGVQEAYEQYF. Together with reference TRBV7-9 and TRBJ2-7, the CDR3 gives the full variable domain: DTGVSQNPRHKITKRGQNVTFRCDPISEHNRLYWYRQTLGQGPEFLTYFQNEAQLEKSRLLSDRFSAERPKGSFSTLEIQRTEQGDSAMYLCASSRGGVQEAYEQYFGPGTRLTVT.

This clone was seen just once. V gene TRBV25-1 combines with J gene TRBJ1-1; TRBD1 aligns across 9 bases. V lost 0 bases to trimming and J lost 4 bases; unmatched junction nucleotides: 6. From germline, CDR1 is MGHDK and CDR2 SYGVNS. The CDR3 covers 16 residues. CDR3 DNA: TGTGCCAGCAGTGAATACGGGACAGGGAGGGCCACTGAAGCTTTCTTT. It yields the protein CASSEYGTGRATEAFF.

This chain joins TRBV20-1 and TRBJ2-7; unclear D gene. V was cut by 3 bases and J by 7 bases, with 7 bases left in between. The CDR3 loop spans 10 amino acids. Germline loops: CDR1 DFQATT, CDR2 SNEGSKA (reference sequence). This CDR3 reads CSASFPEQYF. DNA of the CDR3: TGCAGTGCTAGCTTCCCGGAGCAGTACTTC.

The CDR3 sequence is CASSFSGVTDTQYF. The CDR3 DNA reads TGTGCCAGCAGCTTTAGCGGGGTCACAGATACGCAGTATTTT. This sequence joins TRBV7-3 and TRBJ2-3; the match to TRBD2 covers 8 bases. CDR1 and CDR2 (germline): SGHTA, FQGTGA. The CDR3 covers 14 residues. With 3 bases clipped from V and 2 bases from J, the junction kept 1 base outside the gene matches.

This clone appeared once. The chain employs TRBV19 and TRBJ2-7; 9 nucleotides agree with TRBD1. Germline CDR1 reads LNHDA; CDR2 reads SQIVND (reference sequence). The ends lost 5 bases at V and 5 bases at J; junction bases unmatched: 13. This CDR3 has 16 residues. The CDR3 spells CASSPVTGTGSHEQYF. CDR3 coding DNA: TGTGCCAGTAGTCCGGTTACCGGGACAGGGTCCCACGAGCAGTACTTC.

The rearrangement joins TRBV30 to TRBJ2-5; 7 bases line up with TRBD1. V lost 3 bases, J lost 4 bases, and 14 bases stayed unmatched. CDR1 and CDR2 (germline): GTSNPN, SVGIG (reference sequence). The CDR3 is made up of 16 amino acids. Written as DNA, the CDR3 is TGTGCCTGGAGGCCCAGGCAGACAGGGTTGGGAGAGACCCAGTACTTC. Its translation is CAWRPRQTGLGETQYF.

The CDR3 region is CASSLGRGRRDEQFF. The CDR3 DNA reads as TGTGCCAGCAGCTTAGGGCGGGGGAGACGAGATGAGCAGTTCTTC. This chain uses TRBV7-3 with TRBJ2-1; the match to TRBD2 covers 7 bases. There are 15 residues in the CDR3. Germline-derived CDR1 and CDR2 are SGHTA and FQGTGA. After removal of 2 bases from V and 8 bases from J, the junction contained 9 bases not matched to a gene.

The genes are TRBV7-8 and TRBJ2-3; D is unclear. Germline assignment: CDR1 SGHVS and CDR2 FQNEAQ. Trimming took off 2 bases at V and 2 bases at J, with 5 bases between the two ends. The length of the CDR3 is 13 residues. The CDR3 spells CASSLRLTDTQYF. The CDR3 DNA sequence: TGTGCCAGCAGCTTACGTCTCACAGATACGCAGTATTTT.

The CDR3 DNA sequence: TGCGCCAGCAGCCAAGCGGTTGGGGGCGCAGTTAATTCACCCCTCCACTTT. This encodes CASSQAVGGAVNSPLHF. The chain links TRBV4-1 to TRBJ1-6; D possibly corresponds to TRBD1 (6 bases). Germline V CDR1 and CDR2: MGHRA, YSYEKL. The length of the CDR3 is 17 residues. Trimming removed 1 base from V and 6 bases from J, with 16 bases in between.

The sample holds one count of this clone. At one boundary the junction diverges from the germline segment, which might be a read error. This chain's CDR3 is CASTSSGGPSTDAQYF. DNA for the CDR3: TGCGCCAGCACGTCTAGCGGGGGGCCTAGCACAGATGCGCAGTATTTT. The gene calls are TRBV5-1 and TRBJ2-3, with 11 bases aligning to TRBD2. Germline V gives CDR1 SGHRS, CDR2 YFSETQ. The CDR3 has 16 amino acids.

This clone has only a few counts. CDR3 amino acids: CASREGLAGWETQYF. The CDR3 nucleotides read TGCGCCAGCAGGGAGGGGCTAGCGGGGTGGGAGACCCAGTACTTC. The chain joins TRBV10-2 to TRBJ2-5; 9 bases fit TRBD2. Germline CDR1 and CDR2: WSHSY and SAAADI. The CDR3 is 15 residues long. Germline trimming cut 6 bases from V and 5 bases from J; bases unmatched to any gene: 10.

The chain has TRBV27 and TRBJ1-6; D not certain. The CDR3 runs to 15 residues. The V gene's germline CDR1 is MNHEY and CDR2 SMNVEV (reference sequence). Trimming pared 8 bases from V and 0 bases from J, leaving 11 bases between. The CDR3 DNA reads TGTGCCAGCGGGAGGATGAGCTCCTATAATTCACCCCTCCACTTT. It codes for CASGRMSSYNSPLHF.